These 17 T cell receptor beta chains originate from one sample sequenced in a study of blood T cell repertoires in COVID-19. Clones were sequenced by immunoSEQ multiplex PCR, and TCRdb holds only the in-frame ones, with some missing. The sample has fewer than 80,000 clones, roughly 75% seen once. Sequencing used peripheral blood. Source of these receptors: a man aged 55 to 69 with COVID-19, enrolled during active disease.

The chain employs TRBV7-3 and TRBJ2-5, with D tentatively TRBD2 (6 bases). The CDR3 spans 12 residues. With 1 base removed from V and 9 bases from J, the gap between germline ends came to 9 bases. CDR1 SGHTA and CDR2 FQGTGA come from the germline V gene. CDR3 in DNA: TGTGCCAGCAGCTTAATGGGGGGACCCCAGTACTTC. The encoded protein is CASSLMGGPQYF.

The chain carries TRBV6-5 and TRBJ1-5, with 9 bases lining up with TRBD1. The V gene's germline CDR1 is MNHEY and CDR2 SVGAGI. The junction had 6 bases not matched to a gene; V was cut back by 7 bases and J by 2 bases. The CDR3 runs to 15 residues. The CDR3 protein is CASKGGQGGNQPQHF. The CDR3 DNA reads as TGTGCCAGCAAGGGGGGACAGGGAGGCAATCAGCCCCAGCATTTT.

The V gene is TRBV5-1, the J gene TRBJ2-1; the match to TRBD2 covers 10 bases. CDR3 length equals 17 residues. V trimming: 0 bases; J trimming: 8 bases; junction bases outside the gene matches: 11. The germline V gene has CDR1 SGHRS and CDR2 YFSETQ. The CDR3 region is CASSLGVLLAGRDEQFF. CDR3 nucleotide sequence: TGCGCCAGCAGCTTGGGAGTGCTACTAGCGGGAAGGGATGAGCAGTTCTTC.

The genes are TRBV29-1 and TRBJ1-1, with D uncertain. This CDR3 spans 13 amino acids. Germline V gene lookup returns CDR1 SQVTM and CDR2 ANQGSEA. Trimming stripped 2 bases from V and 5 bases from J, with 12 bases between. The CDR3 coding sequence is TGCAGCGTTGAAACCTCAACCGGGACTGAAGCTTTCTTT. Its protein product is CSVETSTGTEAFF.

This clone was counted a few times. The gene calls are TRBV4-1 and TRBJ2-7; tentatively, D is TRBD1 (6 bases). Trimming took off 2 bases at V and 3 bases at J, with 14 bases between the two ends. There are 15 residues in the CDR3. CDR1 and CDR2 from the germline V gene are MGHRA and YSYEKL. CDR3 residues: CASSQNRVGYYEQYF. CDR3 DNA sequence: TGCGCCAGCAGCCAAAACAGGGTGGGGTACTACGAGCAGTACTTC.

The V gene is TRBV9, the J gene TRBJ1-1; D unresolved. The CDR3 consists of 14 residues. V lost 0 bases and J lost 0, with 6 bases in between. Per the germline V gene, CDR1 is SGDLS and CDR2 is YYNGEE. The CDR3 loop is CASSVDSVNTEAFF. The CDR3 DNA reads as TGTGCCAGCAGCGTAGATTCCGTGAACACTGAAGCTTTCTTT.

The V gene is TRBV2, the J gene TRBJ2-2; TRBD2 aligns across 7 bases. This CDR3 spans 17 amino acids. Germline V gene sequence: CDR1 SNHLY, CDR2 FYNNEI. V lost 2 bases to trimming and J lost 3 bases; unmatched junction nucleotides: 9. CDR3 coding DNA: TGTGCCAGCAGTGAATGGTCGGGGACTACCTACACCGGGGAGCTGTTTTTT. It specifies CASSEWSGTTYTGELFF. The full variable domain, its missing parts supplied by reference TRBV2 and TRBJ2-2, is EPEVTQTPSHQVTQMGQEVILRCVPISNHLYFYWYRQILGQKVEFLVSFYNNEISEKSEIFDDQFSVERPDGSNFTLKIRSTKLEDSAMYFCASSEWSGTTYTGELFFGEGSRLTVL.

A few counts support this clone. The chain uses TRBV6-6 and TRBJ2-1; 7 bases line up with TRBD1. The CDR3 contains 12 residues. CDR1 MNHNY and CDR2 SVGAGI come from the germline V gene (reference sequence). The V segment lost 6 bases and the J segment 10 bases; nucleotides outside the gene matches: 6. In DNA form, the CDR3 reads TGTGCCAGCAGGGACAGGATTATGGAGCAGTTCTTC. Protein sequence: CASRDRIMEQFF.

This chain joins TRBV29-1 and TRBJ1-4, with 7 bases lining up with TRBD1. The J segment lost 10 bases and the V segment lost 2 bases, leaving 10 bases of the junction unmatched. CDR1 and CDR2 from the germline V gene are SQVTM and ANQGSEA. The length of the CDR3 is 14 residues. This CDR3 is CSVESGQSGGKLFF. The DNA for the CDR3 is TGCAGCGTTGAATCGGGACAGTCCGGGGGAAAACTGTTTTTT.

V and J are TRBV15 and TRBJ2-3; TRBD1 might be the D (6 bases). The CDR3 loop spans 16 amino acids. The germline V gene has CDR1 LNHNV and CDR2 YYDKDF (reference sequence). Deletions cut 1 base from V and 2 bases from J, with 13 bases between. As DNA, the CDR3 is TGTGCCACCAGCAGAGGTTGGGACACTAACACAGATACGCAGTATTTT. It encodes CATSRGWDTNTDTQYF.

The chain uses TRBV29-1 and TRBJ1-2, with D unclear. The CDR3 has 14 residues. Germline V CDR1 and CDR2: SQVTM, ANQGSEA. V was cut by 0 bases and J by 4 bases, with 12 bases left in between. The CDR3 loop reads CSVEDHRGSYGYTF. Written as DNA, the CDR3 is TGCAGCGTTGAAGATCATCGGGGAAGCTATGGCTACACCTTC.

V gene TRBV6-5 combines with J gene TRBJ1-3; 7 bases map to TRBD1. V gave up 6 bases and J gave up 4 bases; unmatched junction bases: 6. Germline values: CDR1 MNHEY, CDR2 SVGAGI. CDR3 length: 14 amino acids. The CDR3 here is CASSRPGGGNTIYF. For the CDR3, the DNA is TGTGCCAGCAGCCGGCCAGGGGGAGGAAACACCATATATTTT.

This sequence joins TRBV18 and TRBJ1-4; 8 nucleotides align to TRBD1. This CDR3 region has 16 residues. CDR1 KGHSH and CDR2 LQKENI come from the germline V gene. V shed 1 base, J shed 8 bases, and the junction held 9 bases outside the gene matches. The CDR3 DNA follows: TGTGCCAGCTCACCACGGGGGACAGGTTTAAAAGAAAAACTGTTTTTT. Translation: CASSPRGTGLKEKLFF.

The rearrangement joins TRBV15 to TRBJ1-2, with D perhaps TRBD1 (6 bases). CDR3 size: 16 residues. CDR1 is LNHNV, CDR2 YYDKDF, per germline (reference sequence). The V end lost 4 bases, the J end lost 5 bases, and 20 bases lay between the germline ends. The CDR3 bases are TGTGCCACCAGCAACCCGGAGGCGGGGGCATGGTATGGCTACACCTTC. As protein: CATSNPEAGAWYGYTF.

The chain links TRBV27 to TRBJ2-2, with 9 bases aligning to TRBD1. V trimming: 6 bases; J trimming: 1 base; junction bases outside the gene matches: 6. The CDR3 runs to 16 residues. Germline V CDR1 and CDR2: MNHEY, SMNVEV (reference sequence). CDR3 nucleotides: TGTGCCAGCAGCCCTGGACAGGGGTTGAACACCGGGGAGCTGTTTTTT. It codes for CASSPGQGLNTGELFF.

A few counts support this clone. This chain uses TRBV30 with TRBJ2-7; unclear D gene. This CDR3 is 12 amino acids long. Germline V gene data show CDR1 as GTSNPN and CDR2 as SVGIG (reference sequence). V was pared by 4 bases and J by 3 bases, with 10 bases between. The CDR3 DNA is TGTGCCTGGAATTCAGGCAACTACGAGCAGTACTTC. Its translation: CAWNSGNYEQYF.

CDR3 loop: CASSQTYEQYF. The DNA for the CDR3 is TGTGCCAGCAGTCAAACCTACGAGCAGTACTTC. The V and J genes are TRBV6-2 or TRBV6-3 and TRBJ2-7; D remains unclear. The CDR3 consists of 11 residues. CDR1 is MNHEY and CDR2 is SVGEGT in the germline V gene. Trimming took off 5 bases at V and 2 bases at J, with 4 bases between the two ends.